This T cell receptor (beta chain) was sequenced during a study of cytotoxic CD8 clonotypes in ibrutinib-treated CLL. Study background: Of a cohort that held about a dozen relapsed/refractory and roughly 15 treatment-naive patients, 17 to 18 were IGHV unmutated. Sequenced samples delivered averages of around 250,000 productive templates and around 90,000 productive rearrangements. General study findings and limits: Higher clonality was seen at ibrutinib response and a return toward baseline at progression.

Deep sequencing aimed at 1 in 200,000 to 1 in 1 million T cells' resolution. TCRdb's table, derived via immunoSEQ multiplex PCR, lists solely in-frame clones and lacks some. This sample carries tens of thousands of clones, roughly 80% of them seen once, and the ten largest clones take less than 40%. This clone was counted once. Its antigen is as yet unknown. V was pared by 2 bases and J by 0 bases, with 10 bases between. The CDR3 has 15 amino acids. CDR1 SGHNT and CDR2 YYREEE come from the germline V gene (reference sequence). The gene calls are TRBV5-4 and TRBJ2-3; D is uncertain. The receptor was isolated from a human donor with chronic lymphocytic leukemia. The starting material was PBMCs, obtained after 24 months of ibrutinib treatment. CDR3 DNA sequence: TGTGCCAGCAGCTTAGACGTAACTAGCACAGATACGCAGTATTTT. It specifies CASSLDVTSTDTQYF.